Included here is one T cell receptor (beta chain) sequence, with context. The antigen is not known. The data originate from a study of cytomegalovirus exposure and HLA in healthy donors. The PCR was carried out with 60 Vbeta primers and 13 Jbeta primers. Sequencing was performed with immunoSEQ multiplex PCR; in TCRdb, only in-frame clones are kept and a portion is missing. The data hold some 140,000 clones, with just under 80% observed a single time. V was cut by 0 bases and J by 0 bases, with 8 bases left in between. This CDR3 contains 15 residues. Germline assignment: CDR1 ENHRY and CDR2 SYGVKD. Regarding the study as a whole: In a later analysis, TCR beta V- and J-gene trimming showed a link to a missense DCLRE1C variant. Analyses of presence and absence presupposed an approximately uniform sequencing depth across donors.

This chain links TRBV10-3 with TRBJ1-1; no definite D call. This receptor was obtained from a woman aged 18-29 years in good health and CMV-seronegative. Source material: PBMCs. CDR3 loop: CAISESAELNTEAFF. The CDR3, as DNA: TGTGCCATCAGTGAGTCTGCAGAACTGAACACTGAAGCTTTCTTT.